Listed here are 16 T cell receptor beta chains from one sample, sequenced in a study of response to subunit inactivated influenza vaccine. TCRdb used MiXCR to reprocess the RT-PCR reads, holding one entry per CDR3 protein. The sample yields more than 700,000 distinct CDR3 sequences, 21% seen once. Sequenced here: PBMCs from blood, sampled roughly 5 days after vaccination. These receptors came from a man in his fifties or sixties who received an inactivated influenza vaccine.

This clonotype has a handful of counts. The chain employs TRBV20-1 and TRBJ1-4; 7 bases align to TRBD1. V shed 3 bases, J shed 8 bases, and the junction held 6 bases outside the gene matches. CDR1 is DFQATT, CDR2 SNEGSKA, per germline (reference sequence). This CDR3 region has 13 residues. CDR3 sequence: CSAREGAQEKLFF. Here the CDR3 DNA reads TGCAGTGCTAGGGAGGGGGCGCAAGAAAAACTGTTTTTT.

Ten or more counts support this clonotype. The J gene is TRBJ1-2, the V gene TRBV4-3; maybe TRBD1 (6 bases). Germline loops: CDR1 LGHNA, CDR2 YSLEER. The CDR3 consists of 15 residues. V gave up 4 bases and J gave up 6 bases, with 18 bases separating them. Here the CDR3 DNA reads TGCGCCAGCAGCCTCGGGGGCACCAGGGCGGATGGCTACACCTTC. Protein: CASSLGGTRADGYTF.

This clonotype has a handful of counts. J is TRBJ2-2 and V is TRBV10-1, with 8 bases lining up with TRBD1. The CDR3 runs to 15 residues. The germline gives CDR1 WNHNN, CDR2 SYGVQD (reference sequence). The J segment lost 6 bases and the V segment lost 6 bases, leaving 9 bases of the junction unmatched. CDR3 nucleotides: TGCGCCAGCAGCGCTAGGCCAGGGGGCTCCGGGGAGCTGTTTTTT. Translation: CASSARPGGSGELFF.

V and J are TRBV5-4 and TRBJ2-3, with a weak D call TRBD2 (6 bases). Germline values: CDR1 SGHNT, CDR2 YYREEE (reference sequence). Trimming stripped 9 bases from V and 1 base from J, with 15 bases between. The CDR3 has 14 residues. The CDR3, as DNA: TGTGCCACCAACCGGGAGATCGGCACAGATACGCAGTATTTT. Translating it yields CATNREIGTDTQYF.

A few counts support this clonotype. V is TRBV12-3 or TRBV12-4 and J is TRBJ2-7; D possibly uses TRBD1 or TRBD2 (5 bases each). There are 15 residues in the CDR3. V was pared by 3 bases and J by 4 bases, with 16 bases between. The CDR3 nucleotides are TGTGCCAGCAGTTTCGGGGCCCCGAACCCGTACGAGCAGTACTTC. This gives the protein CASSFGAPNPYEQYF.

The chain recombines TRBV12-2 with TRBJ2-5; the tabulated D call, TRBD1, remains unverified against the DNA. TRBV12-2 is assigned pseudogene status. The CDR3 totals 16 residues. The CDR3 DNA follows: TGTGCAAGTCGCTCCCGGGACCAGGGCGAGCAAGAGACCCAGTACTTC. This sequence encodes CASRSRDQGEQETQYF.

The V call is TRBV6-2 or TRBV6-3, the J call TRBJ2-7, with 10 bases aligning to TRBD2. The germline gives CDR1 MNHEY, CDR2 SVGEGT. The CDR3 has 16 amino acids. Trimming took 0 bases from V and 3 from J; bases not matched to a gene: 5. The CDR3 sequence is CASSYSRTSGDYEQYF. CDR3 coding DNA: TGTGCCAGCAGTTACTCCCGGACTAGCGGAGACTACGAGCAGTACTTC.

This clonotype was picked up one time. The chain employs TRBV30 and TRBJ1-5; possibly TRBD1 for D (6 bases). V gave up 2 bases and J gave up 2 bases, with 16 bases separating them. The CDR3 is 16 amino acids. Germline CDR1 reads GTSNPN; CDR2 reads SVGIG (reference sequence). In DNA form, the CDR3 reads TGTGCCTGGAGTAAGGGGGTGGGGATCGGCAATCAGCCCCAGCATTTT. Translating it yields CAWSKGVGIGNQPQHF.

The V call is TRBV6-5, the J call TRBJ2-3; perhaps TRBD2 as D (6 bases). V was clipped by 0 bases and J by 4 bases, with 11 bases between them. The CDR3 covers 15 residues. Germline CDR1 MNHEY, CDR2 SVGAGI. The CDR3 DNA follows: TGTGCCAGCAGTTACTCGCTATCGGGGGCAGATACGCAGTATTTT. It translates to CASSYSLSGADTQYF.

This clonotype was counted only a few times. The chain couples TRBV6-1 to TRBJ2-7; TRBD1 aligns across 8 bases. This CDR3 is 14 amino acids long. Per germline, CDR1 MNHNS and CDR2 SASEGT. Trimming at V came to 6 bases and at J to 7 bases, leaving 11 bases not matched to a gene. CDR3 nucleotide sequence: TGTGCCAGCAGCAGGGGGCCGGTCGCGGGGGAGCAGTACTTC. Amino acids: CASSRGPVAGEQYF.

The genes are TRBV19 and TRBJ2-2, with 8 bases lining up with TRBD2. The CDR3 is made up of 17 amino acids. Germline CDR1 is LNHDA and CDR2 is SQIVND (reference sequence). V dropped 2 bases and J dropped 0; count of bases not matched to a gene: 5. The CDR3 loop is CASSITRGVTNTGELFF. The CDR3 DNA reads as TGTGCCAGTAGTATAACGCGGGGGGTGACGAACACCGGGGAGCTGTTTTTT.

The chain has TRBV4-3 and TRBJ1-6; 7 bases agree with TRBD1. The CDR3 sequence is 16 residues long. The germline V gene encodes CDR1 LGHNA and CDR2 YSLEER. V lost 0 bases and J lost 6; bases outside the gene matches: 5. In DNA, the CDR3 is TGCGCCAGCAGCCAAGATCAACAGGGGCGTAATTCACCCCTCCACTTT. Its translation is CASSQDQQGRNSPLHF.

The DNA of the CDR3 is TGCAGTGCCTTCCAGGGGTTAGCCAAAAACATTCAGTACTTC. Protein sequence: CSAFQGLAKNIQYF. The rearrangement links TRBV20-1 to TRBJ2-4; the D gene is possibly TRBD1 (6 bases). Trimming left V 6 bases short and J 0 bases short, with 12 bases between. This CDR3 has 14 amino acids. Per the germline V gene, CDR1 is DFQATT and CDR2 is SNEGSKA (reference sequence).

This clonotype has only a few counts. The chain couples TRBV20-1 to TRBJ2-3; D perhaps matches TRBD1 (7 bases). V was cut by 1 base and J by 3 bases, with 14 bases left in between. CDR3 length equals 15 residues. Germline CDR1 DFQATT, CDR2 SNEGSKA (reference sequence). The CDR3 nucleotides read TGCAGTGCTAGAGGACCCAGGGGGGTGACAGATACGCAGTATTTT. It translates to CSARGPRGVTDTQYF.

This rearrangement joins TRBV6-1 to TRBJ2-5, with no clear D. The V end lost 4 bases, the J end lost 3 bases, and 12 bases lay between the germline ends. This CDR3 contains 14 residues. Germline lookup yields CDR1 MNHNS and CDR2 SASEGT. The CDR3 region has the DNA TGTGCCAGCAGTGCCCTAGGGATAGAAGAGACCCAGTACTTC. Translating gives CASSALGIEETQYF.

In DNA, the CDR3 is TGTGCCAGCAGTTACTCGAGAAAAGCGGGGGATACGCAGTATTTT. Protein product: CASSYSRKAGDTQYF. V gene TRBV6-5 combines with J gene TRBJ2-3; the match to TRBD2 covers 7 bases. J gave up 6 bases and V 0 bases, and 6 bases lay outside the gene matches. There are 15 residues in the CDR3. CDR1 and CDR2 from the germline V gene are MNHEY and SVGAGI.